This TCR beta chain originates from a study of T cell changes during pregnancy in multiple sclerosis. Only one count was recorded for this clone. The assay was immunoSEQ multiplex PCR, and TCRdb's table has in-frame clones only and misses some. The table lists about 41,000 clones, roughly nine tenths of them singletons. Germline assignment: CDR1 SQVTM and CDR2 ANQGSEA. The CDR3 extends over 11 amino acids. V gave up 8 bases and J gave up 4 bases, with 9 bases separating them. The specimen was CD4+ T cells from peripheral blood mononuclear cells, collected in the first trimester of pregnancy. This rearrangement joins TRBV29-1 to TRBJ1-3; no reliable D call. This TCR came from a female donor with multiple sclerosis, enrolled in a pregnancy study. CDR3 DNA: TGCAGCTACCGCGGGGGAAACACCATATATTTT. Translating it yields CSYRGGNTIYF.